This T cell receptor beta chain appears in the sequencing data of a study of T-cell reconstitution after alpha-beta-depleted transplantation in children. Molecular barcoding with unique molecular identifiers was used for the TCRbeta library. TCRdb redid the calling of the PCR reads with MiXCR, one entry per CDR3 protein. This sample carries hundreds of thousands of distinct CDR3 sequences, 20% to 30% of them seen once, and the ten largest clones take under 5.5%. The V end lost 8 bases, the J end lost 9 bases, and 20 bases lay between the germline ends. The V gene's germline CDR1 is SQVTM and CDR2 ANQGSEA. The CDR3 sequence is 13 residues long. This clonotype came up many times. Its antigen is still unknown. Study outcomes and limitations: At the one-year point after transplant, T-cell counts and TCRbeta diversity were found to come mostly from T cells that had been newly produced. Expanded graft clones, several hundred of them, were reportedly the source of alpha-beta T cells about two months after transplant. Some patients showed high day-60 TCRbeta diversity, which derived from surviving recipient T cells and thymic progenitors.

The receptor comes from a female patient under 10 years old who had a stem cell transplant for congenital amegakaryocytic thrombocytopenia, so the T cells may come from the graft donor. This rearrangement joins TRBV29-1 to TRBJ2-4; D gene unclear. Sequenced here: PBMCs, mostly from graft donor cells, sampled 360 days after TCRalphabeta/CD19-depleted stem cell transplant. The CDR3: CSIQRGGVGIQYF. The CDR3 nucleotides read TGCAGCATCCAAAGAGGTGGGGTAGGCATTCAGTACTTC.